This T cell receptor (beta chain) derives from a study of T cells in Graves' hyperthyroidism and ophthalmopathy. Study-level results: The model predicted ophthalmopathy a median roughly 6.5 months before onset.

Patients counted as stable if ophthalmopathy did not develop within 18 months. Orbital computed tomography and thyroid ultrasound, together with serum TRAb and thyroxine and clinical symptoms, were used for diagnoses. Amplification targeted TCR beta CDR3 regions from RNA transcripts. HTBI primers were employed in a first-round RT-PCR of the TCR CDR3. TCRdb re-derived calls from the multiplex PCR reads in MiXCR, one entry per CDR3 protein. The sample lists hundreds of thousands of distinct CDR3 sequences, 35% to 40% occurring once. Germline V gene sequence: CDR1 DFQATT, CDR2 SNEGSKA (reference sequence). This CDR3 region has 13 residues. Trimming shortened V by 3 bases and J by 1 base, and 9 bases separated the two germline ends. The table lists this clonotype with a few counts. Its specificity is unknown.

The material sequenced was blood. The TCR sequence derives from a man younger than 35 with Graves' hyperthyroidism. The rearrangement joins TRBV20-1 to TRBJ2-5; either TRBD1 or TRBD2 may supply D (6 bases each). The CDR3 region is CSASGGSQETQYF. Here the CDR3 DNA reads TGCAGTGCTAGCGGGGGCTCCCAAGAGACCCAGTACTTC.